Listed here is a single TCR beta chain. Trimming removed 4 bases at V and 10 bases at J, with 9 bases between. This CDR3 is 12 amino acids long. The germline gives CDR1 SGHKS, CDR2 YYEKEE (reference sequence). The record originates from a study of identical twins. TCRdb re-analysed the 5' RACE reads in MiXCR, keeping a single row per CDR3 protein. The sample lists hundreds of thousands of distinct CDR3 sequences, approximately 13% occurring once. Healthy Caucasian donors formed the entire cohort. This same sample was also taken into another study, of yellow fever vaccine responses in identical twins.

Source material: PBMCs. The TCR comes from a woman between 18 and 29 years old in good health. This chain uses TRBV5-5 with TRBJ1-6; no clear D. The CDR3, as DNA: TGTGCCAGCAGCACCCCAGGCTCACCCCTCCACTTT. It specifies CASSTPGSPLHF. The full variable domain, its missing parts supplied by reference TRBV5-5 and TRBJ1-6, is DAGVTQSPTHLIKTRGQQVTLRCSPISGHKSVSWYQQVLGQGPQFIFQYYEKEERGRGNFPDRFSARQFPNYSSELNVNALLLGDSALYLCASSTPGSPLHFGNGTRLTVT.